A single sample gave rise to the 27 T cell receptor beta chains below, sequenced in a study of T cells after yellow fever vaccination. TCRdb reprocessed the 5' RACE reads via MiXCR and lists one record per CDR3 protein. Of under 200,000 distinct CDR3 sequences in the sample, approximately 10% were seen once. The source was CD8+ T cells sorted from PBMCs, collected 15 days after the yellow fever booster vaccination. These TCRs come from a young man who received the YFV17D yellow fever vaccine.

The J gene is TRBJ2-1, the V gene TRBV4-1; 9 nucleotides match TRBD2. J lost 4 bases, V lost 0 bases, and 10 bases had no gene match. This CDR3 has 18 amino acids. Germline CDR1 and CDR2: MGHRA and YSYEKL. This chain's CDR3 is CASSQETRRGGRYNEQFF. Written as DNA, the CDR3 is TGCGCCAGCAGCCAAGAGACGAGGCGGGGGGGCCGTTACAATGAGCAGTTCTTC.

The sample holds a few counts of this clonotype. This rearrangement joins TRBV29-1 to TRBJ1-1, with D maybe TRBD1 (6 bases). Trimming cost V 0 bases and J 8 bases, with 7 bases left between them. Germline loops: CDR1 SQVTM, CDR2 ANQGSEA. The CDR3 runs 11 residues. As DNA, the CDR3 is TGCAGCGTTGAAGATGACAGGGAAGCTTTCTTT. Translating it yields CSVEDDREAFF.

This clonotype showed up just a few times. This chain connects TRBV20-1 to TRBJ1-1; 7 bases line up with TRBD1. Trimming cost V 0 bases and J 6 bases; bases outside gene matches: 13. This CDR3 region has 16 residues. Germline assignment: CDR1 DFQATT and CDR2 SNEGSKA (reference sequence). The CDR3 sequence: CSARDPEGGRGSEAFF. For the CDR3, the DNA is TGCAGTGCTAGAGATCCTGAAGGGGGCCGAGGGTCTGAAGCTTTCTTT.

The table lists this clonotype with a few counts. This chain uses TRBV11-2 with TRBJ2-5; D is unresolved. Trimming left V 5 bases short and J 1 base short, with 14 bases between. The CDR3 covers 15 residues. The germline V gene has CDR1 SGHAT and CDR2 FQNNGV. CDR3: CASSRSSTLQETQYF. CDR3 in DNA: TGTGCCAGCAGCCGGTCTAGTACTCTCCAAGAGACCCAGTACTTC.

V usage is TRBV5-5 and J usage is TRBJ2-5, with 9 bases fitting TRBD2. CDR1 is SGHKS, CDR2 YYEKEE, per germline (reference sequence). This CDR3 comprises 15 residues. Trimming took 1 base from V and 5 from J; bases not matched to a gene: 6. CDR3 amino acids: CASSLWTSAVETQYF. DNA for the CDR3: TGTGCCAGCAGCTTGTGGACTAGCGCGGTGGAGACCCAGTACTTC.

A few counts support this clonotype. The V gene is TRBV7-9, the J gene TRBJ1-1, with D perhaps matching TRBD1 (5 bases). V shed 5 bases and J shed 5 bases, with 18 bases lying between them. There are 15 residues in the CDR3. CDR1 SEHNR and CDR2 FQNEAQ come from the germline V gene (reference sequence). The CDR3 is CASSAAGTPPTEAFF. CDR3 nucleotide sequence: TGTGCCAGCAGCGCCGCCGGGACTCCGCCGACTGAAGCTTTCTTT.

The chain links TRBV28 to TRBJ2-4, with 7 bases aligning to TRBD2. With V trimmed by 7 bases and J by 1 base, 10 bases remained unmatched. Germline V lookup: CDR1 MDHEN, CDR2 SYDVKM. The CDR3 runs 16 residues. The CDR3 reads CASIQAGRVAKNIQYF. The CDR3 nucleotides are TGTGCCAGCATCCAAGCGGGGAGGGTTGCCAAAAACATTCAGTACTTC. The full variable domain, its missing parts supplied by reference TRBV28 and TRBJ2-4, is DVKVTQSSRYLVKRTGEKVFLECVQDMDHENMFWYRQDPGLGLRLIYFSYDVKMKEKGDIPEGYSVSREKKERFSLILESASTNQTSMYLCASIQAGRVAKNIQYFGAGTRLSVL.

DNA for the CDR3: TGCGCCAGCAGCTTGGACGGTCCCAATGAGCAGTTCTTC. It codes for CASSLDGPNEQFF. V and J are TRBV5-1 and TRBJ2-1; D unresolved. CDR1 SGHRS and CDR2 YFSETQ come from the germline V gene. Trimming took off 0 bases at V and 6 bases at J, with 7 bases between the two ends. CDR3 size: 13 residues.

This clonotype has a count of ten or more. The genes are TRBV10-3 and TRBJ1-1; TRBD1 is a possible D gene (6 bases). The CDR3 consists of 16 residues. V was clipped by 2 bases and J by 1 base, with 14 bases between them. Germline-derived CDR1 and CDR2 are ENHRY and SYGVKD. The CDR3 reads CAISEPGDTPNTEAFF. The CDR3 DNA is TGTGCCATCAGTGAGCCAGGGGATACGCCGAACACTGAAGCTTTCTTT.

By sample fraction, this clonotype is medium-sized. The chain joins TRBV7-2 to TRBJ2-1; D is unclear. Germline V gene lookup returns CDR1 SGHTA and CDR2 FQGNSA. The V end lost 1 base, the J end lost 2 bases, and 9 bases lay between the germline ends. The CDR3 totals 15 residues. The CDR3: CASSLDLSTYNEQFF. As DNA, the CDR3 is TGTGCCAGCAGCTTAGATCTTAGTACCTACAATGAGCAGTTCTTC.

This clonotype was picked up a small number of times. CDR3 sequence (DNA): TGTGCCAGCAGTTTATTGCGGGGGGACGAGCAGTACGTC. Its translation: CASSLLRGDEQYV. The chain couples TRBV28 to TRBJ2-7; 8 bases line up with TRBD2. V lost 1 base to trimming and J lost 5 bases; unmatched junction nucleotides: 1. Germline assignment: CDR1 MDHEN and CDR2 SYDVKM. The CDR3 consists of 13 residues.

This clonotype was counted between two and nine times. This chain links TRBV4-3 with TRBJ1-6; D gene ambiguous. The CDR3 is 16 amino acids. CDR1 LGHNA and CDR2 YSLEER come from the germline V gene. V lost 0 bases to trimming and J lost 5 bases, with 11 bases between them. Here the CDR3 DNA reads TGCGCCAGCAGCCAAGATTCGTTCGCTGATAATTCACCCCTCCACTTT. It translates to CASSQDSFADNSPLHF.

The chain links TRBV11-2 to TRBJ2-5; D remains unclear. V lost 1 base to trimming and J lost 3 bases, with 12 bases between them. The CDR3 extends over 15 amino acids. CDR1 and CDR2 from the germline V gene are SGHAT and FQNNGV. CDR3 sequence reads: CASSLGVVGEETQYF. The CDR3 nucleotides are TGTGCCAGCAGCTTAGGTGTAGTCGGAGAAGAGACCCAGTACTTC.

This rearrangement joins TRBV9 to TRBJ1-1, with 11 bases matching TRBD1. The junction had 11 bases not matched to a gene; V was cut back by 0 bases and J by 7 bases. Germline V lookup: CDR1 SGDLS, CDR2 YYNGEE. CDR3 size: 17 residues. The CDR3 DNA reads TGTGCCAGCAGCGTAGAAGGACAGGGGGCCGAGGGGAGTGAAGCTTTCTTT. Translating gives CASSVEGQGAEGSEAFF.

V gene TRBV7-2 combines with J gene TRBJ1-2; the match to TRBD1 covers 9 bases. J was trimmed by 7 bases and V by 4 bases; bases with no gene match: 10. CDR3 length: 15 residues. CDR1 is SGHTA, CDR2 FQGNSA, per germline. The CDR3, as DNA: TGTGCCAGCAGCTCACCGGGCGGGACAGGGTCTGGCTACACCTTC. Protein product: CASSSPGGTGSGYTF. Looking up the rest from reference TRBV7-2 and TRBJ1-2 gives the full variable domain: GAGVSQSPSNKVTEKGKDVELRCDPISGHTALYWYRQSLGQGLEFLIYFQGNSAPDKSGLPSDRFSAERTGGSVSTLTIQRTQQEDSAVYLCASSSPGGTGSGYTFGSGTRLTVV.

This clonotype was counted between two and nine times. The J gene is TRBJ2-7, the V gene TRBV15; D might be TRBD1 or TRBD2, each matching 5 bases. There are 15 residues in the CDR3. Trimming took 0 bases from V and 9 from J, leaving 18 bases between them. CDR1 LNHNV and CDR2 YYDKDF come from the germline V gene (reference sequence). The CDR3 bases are TGTGCCACCAGCAGAGATCATGAGGGGCCTCTCCTGCAGTACGTC. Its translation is CATSRDHEGPLLQYV.

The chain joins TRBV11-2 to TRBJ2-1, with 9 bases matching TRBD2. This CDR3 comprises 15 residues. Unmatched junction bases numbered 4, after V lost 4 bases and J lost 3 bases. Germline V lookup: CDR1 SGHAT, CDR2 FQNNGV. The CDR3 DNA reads TGTGCCAGCAGCTCCCAGACTAGCGGCTACAATGAGCAGTTCTTC. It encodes CASSSQTSGYNEQFF.

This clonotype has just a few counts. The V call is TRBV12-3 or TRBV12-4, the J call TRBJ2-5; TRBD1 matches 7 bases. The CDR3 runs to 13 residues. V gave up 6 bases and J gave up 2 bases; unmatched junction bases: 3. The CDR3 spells CASRLGQQETQYF. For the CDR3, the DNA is TGTGCCAGCAGGCTGGGACAGCAAGAGACCCAGTACTTC.

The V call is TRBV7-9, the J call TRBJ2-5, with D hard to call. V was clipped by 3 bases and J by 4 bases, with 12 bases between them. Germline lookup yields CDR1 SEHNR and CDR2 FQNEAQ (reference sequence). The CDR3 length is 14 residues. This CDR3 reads CASSFWTYLETQYF. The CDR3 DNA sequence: TGTGCCAGCAGCTTTTGGACGTACTTAGAGACCCAGTACTTC.

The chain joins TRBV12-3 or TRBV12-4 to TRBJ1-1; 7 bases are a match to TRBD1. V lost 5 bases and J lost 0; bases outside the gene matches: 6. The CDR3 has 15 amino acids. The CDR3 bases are TGTGCCAGCAGTCCTTTGACAGGGTTGAACACTGAAGCTTTCTTT. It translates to CASSPLTGLNTEAFF.

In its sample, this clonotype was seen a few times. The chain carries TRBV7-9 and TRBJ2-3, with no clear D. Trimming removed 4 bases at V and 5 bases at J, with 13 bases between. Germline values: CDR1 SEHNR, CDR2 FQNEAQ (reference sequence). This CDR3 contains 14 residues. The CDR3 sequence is CASSSPNPGDTQYF. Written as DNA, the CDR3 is TGTGCCAGCAGCTCTCCCAACCCGGGAGATACGCAGTATTTT.

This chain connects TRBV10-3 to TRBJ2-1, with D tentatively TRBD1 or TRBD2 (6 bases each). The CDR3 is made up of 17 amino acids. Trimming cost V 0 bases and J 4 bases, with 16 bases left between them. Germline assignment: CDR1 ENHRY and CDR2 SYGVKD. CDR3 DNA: TGTGCCATCAGTGAGTCGGGACTTGAGGGGGGTTACAATGAGCAGTTCTTC. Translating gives CAISESGLEGGYNEQFF.

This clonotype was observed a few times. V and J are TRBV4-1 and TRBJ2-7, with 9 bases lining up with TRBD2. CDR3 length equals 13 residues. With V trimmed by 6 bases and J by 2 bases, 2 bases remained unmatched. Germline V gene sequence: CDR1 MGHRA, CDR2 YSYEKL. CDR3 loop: CASRASGAYEQYF. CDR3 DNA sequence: TGCGCCAGCAGGGCTAGCGGGGCCTACGAGCAGTACTTC.

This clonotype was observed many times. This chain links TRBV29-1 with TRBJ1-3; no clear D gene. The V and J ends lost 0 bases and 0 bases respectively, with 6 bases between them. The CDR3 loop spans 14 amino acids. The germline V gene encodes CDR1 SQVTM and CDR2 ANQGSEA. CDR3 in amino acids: CSVEERNSGNTIYF. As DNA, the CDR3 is TGCAGCGTTGAAGAACGGAACTCTGGAAACACCATATATTTT.

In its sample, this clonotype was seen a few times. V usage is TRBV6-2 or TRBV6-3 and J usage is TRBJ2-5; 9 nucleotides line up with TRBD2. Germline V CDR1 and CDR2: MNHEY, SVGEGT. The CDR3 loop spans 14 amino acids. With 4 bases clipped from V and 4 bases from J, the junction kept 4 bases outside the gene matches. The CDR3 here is CASSSLAGRETQYF. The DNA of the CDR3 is TGTGCCAGCAGTTCCCTAGCGGGGCGAGAGACCCAGTACTTC.

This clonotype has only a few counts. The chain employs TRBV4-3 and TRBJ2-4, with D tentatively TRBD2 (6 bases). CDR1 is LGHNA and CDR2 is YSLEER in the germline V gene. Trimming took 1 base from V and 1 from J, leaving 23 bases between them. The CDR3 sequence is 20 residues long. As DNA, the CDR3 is TGCGCCAGCAGCCAAGGGGTGCCCTCCGACCGGGGGTTGGCCAAAAACATTCAGTACTTC. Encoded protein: CASSQGVPSDRGLAKNIQYF.

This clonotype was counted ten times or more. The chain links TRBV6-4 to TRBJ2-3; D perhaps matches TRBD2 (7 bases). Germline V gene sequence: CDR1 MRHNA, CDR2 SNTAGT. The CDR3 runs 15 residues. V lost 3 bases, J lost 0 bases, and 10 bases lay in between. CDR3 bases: TGTGCCAGCAGTGAGGGCGGGGGCAGCACAGATACGCAGTATTTT. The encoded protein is CASSEGGGSTDTQYF.